This T cell receptor beta chain was captured in a study of blood T cell repertoires in COVID-19. For the study at large: There were acute and convalescent COVID-19 samples, and they came from the United States, Italy and Spain. T cells, B-cell-depleted T cells, or PBMCs provided the cDNA or gDNA that served as material.

The CDR3 extends over 12 amino acids. Germline assignment: CDR1 MNHEY and CDR2 SMNVEV (reference sequence). Deletions cut 8 bases from V and 0 bases from J, with 7 bases between. How the authors handled the data: Counts of nucleated cells, estimated from reference gene primer amplification, were obtained. Some clones are missing from TCRdb's copy, which holds only in-frame ones; the method was immunoSEQ multiplex PCR. V, J and clone size derive from that table, while D and trimming were established from the DNA sequence. This table holds about 150,000 clones, less than 90% found once. The chain joins TRBV27 to TRBJ1-2; maybe TRBD1 (5 bases). Sequenced material: peripheral blood. This receptor was obtained from a woman in her 70s with acute or convalescent COVID-19. The chain's CDR3 is CASRGSNYGYTF. The CDR3 bases are TGTGCCAGCCGGGGGTCTAACTATGGCTACACCTTC.